These T cell receptor beta chains were read from a single sample in a study of T cells after yellow fever vaccination. TCRdb independently ran MiXCR on the 5' RACE reads; one entry per CDR3 protein. The sample lists 550,000 to 750,000 distinct CDR3 sequences, approximately 13% occurring once. Sequencing used PBMCs, obtained on the day of the yellow fever booster vaccination. All receptors come from a man aged 30 to 39 who received the YFV17D yellow fever vaccine. Each CDR3 is given with its conserved first and last residue. D genes are given only for firm matches. The size of a clone is reported for some rows only, either as once, few or many, or as a class for expanded clones.

d_call: .
v_call: TRBV29-1
j_call: TRBJ2-3
clone_size: few
cdr3_aa: CSGWVGTDTQYF
cdr3_nt: TGCAGCGGGTGGGTTGGCACAGATACGCAGTATTTT

d_call: TRBD2
v_call: TRBV23-1
j_call: TRBJ2-3
clone_size: .
cdr3_aa: CASRQLPPSGLAFADTQYF
cdr3_nt: TGCGCCAGCAGACAACTACCACCGTCGGGACTAGCGTTTGCAGATACGCAGTATTTT

d_call: .
v_call: TRBV28
j_call: TRBJ2-3
clone_size: .
cdr3_aa: CASSIGPSTDTQYF
cdr3_nt: TGTGCCAGCAGTATCGGACCGAGCACAGATACGCAGTATTTT

d_call: TRBD1
v_call: TRBV4-3
j_call: TRBJ2-1
clone_size: few
cdr3_aa: CATSAGGEQFF
cdr3_nt: TGCGCCACCTCGGCAGGGGGTGAGCAGTTCTTC

d_call: .
v_call: TRBV10-2
j_call: TRBJ2-1
clone_size: .
cdr3_aa: CASSRGVVSNEQFF
cdr3_nt: TGCGCCAGCAGTAGAGGGGTCGTAAGCAATGAGCAGTTCTTC

d_call: TRBD1
v_call: TRBV6-1
j_call: TRBJ1-1
clone_size: few
cdr3_aa: CASRPDRVWSEAFF
cdr3_nt: TGTGCCAGCAGGCCCGACAGGGTTTGGTCTGAAGCTTTCTTT

d_call: TRBD2
v_call: TRBV9
j_call: TRBJ2-1
clone_size: medium-sized
cdr3_aa: CASSEGLAVGEQFF
cdr3_nt: TGTGCCAGCAGTGAAGGACTAGCGGTAGGAGAGCAGTTCTTC

d_call: .
v_call: TRBV7-2
j_call: TRBJ2-3
clone_size: few
cdr3_aa: CASSSRQTDTQYF
cdr3_nt: TGTGCCAGCAGCTCCAGACAGACAGATACGCAGTATTTT

d_call: TRBD2
v_call: TRBV11-2
j_call: TRBJ2-5
clone_size: few
cdr3_aa: CASSYTSGTQETQYF
cdr3_nt: TGTGCCAGCAGCTACACTAGCGGTACCCAAGAGACCCAGTACTTC

d_call: TRBD1
v_call: TRBV18
j_call: TRBJ1-1
clone_size: many
cdr3_aa: CASSPPDRGTEAFF
cdr3_nt: TGTGCCAGCTCACCGCCCGACAGGGGCACTGAAGCTTTCTTT

d_call: TRBD2
v_call: TRBV11-2
j_call: TRBJ2-2
clone_size: .
cdr3_aa: CASSLDSGRRSGELFF
cdr3_nt: TGTGCCAGCAGCTTAGATAGCGGGAGGAGATCCGGGGAGCTGTTTTTT

d_call: TRBD1
v_call: TRBV20-1
j_call: TRBJ2-7
clone_size: few
cdr3_aa: CSARGTGMHEQYF
cdr3_nt: TGCAGTGCGAGAGGGACAGGGATGCACGAGCAGTACTTC

d_call: .
v_call: TRBV7-8
j_call: TRBJ2-2
clone_size: .
cdr3_aa: CASSLRDAHGELFF
cdr3_nt: TGTGCCAGCAGCTTACGGGACGCACACGGGGAGCTGTTTTTT

d_call: .
v_call: TRBV10-3
j_call: TRBJ2-1
clone_size: few
cdr3_aa: CAISDGPFAGNEQFF
cdr3_nt: TGTGCCATCAGTGATGGGCCCTTCGCGGGGAATGAGCAGTTCTTC

d_call: .
v_call: TRBV12-3/TRBV12-4
j_call: TRBJ2-6
clone_size: .
cdr3_aa: CASTPPPGVLGANVLTF
cdr3_nt: TGTGCCAGCACCCCCCCTCCAGGTGTTTTGGGGGCCAACGTCCTGACTTTC

d_call: .
v_call: TRBV7-9
j_call: TRBJ1-5
clone_size: few
cdr3_aa: CASSQTGDYSNQPQHF
cdr3_nt: TGTGCCAGCAGTCAAACAGGAGACTATAGCAATCAGCCCCAGCATTTT

d_call: .
v_call: TRBV14
j_call: TRBJ1-1
clone_size: .
cdr3_aa: CASSRSGVAEAFF
cdr3_nt: TGTGCCAGCAGTCGATCAGGGGTAGCTGAAGCTTTCTTT

d_call: TRBD2
v_call: TRBV20-1
j_call: TRBJ2-1
clone_size: few
cdr3_aa: CSAREGTSGRNEQFF
cdr3_nt: TGCAGTGCTAGAGAAGGAACTAGCGGGAGAAATGAGCAGTTCTTC

d_call: TRBD2
v_call: TRBV7-2
j_call: TRBJ2-1
clone_size: .
cdr3_aa: CASSSLAGGLGEQFF
cdr3_nt: TGTGCCAGCAGCTCTCTAGCGGGAGGATTGGGTGAGCAGTTCTTC

d_call: TRBD1
v_call: TRBV24-1
j_call: TRBJ2-5
clone_size: few
cdr3_aa: CATSDAGTGDGETQYF
cdr3_nt: TGTGCCACCAGTGATGCCGGGACAGGGGACGGTGAGACCCAGTACTTC

d_call: .
v_call: TRBV5-1
j_call: TRBJ2-1
clone_size: .
cdr3_aa: CASSLSEGTEQFF
cdr3_nt: TGCGCCAGCAGCTTAAGCGAGGGCACTGAGCAGTTCTTC

d_call: .
v_call: TRBV12-3/TRBV12-4
j_call: TRBJ1-1
clone_size: .
cdr3_aa: CASRLSPNTEAFF
cdr3_nt: TGTGCCAGCAGGCTATCACCGAACACTGAAGCTTTCTTT

d_call: TRBD2
v_call: TRBV20-1
j_call: TRBJ2-1
clone_size: .
cdr3_aa: CSAGLAEANNEQFF
cdr3_nt: TGCAGTGCTGGACTAGCGGAGGCTAATAATGAGCAGTTCTTC

d_call: .
v_call: TRBV19
j_call: TRBJ2-1
clone_size: few
cdr3_aa: CASPREREDEQFF
cdr3_nt: TGTGCCAGTCCGAGGGAGCGAGAGGATGAGCAGTTCTTC

d_call: TRBD2
v_call: TRBV5-1
j_call: TRBJ2-1
clone_size: few
cdr3_aa: CASSGRTSGAYNEQFF
cdr3_nt: TGCGCCAGCAGCGGTAGGACTAGCGGAGCTTACAATGAGCAGTTCTTC

d_call: .
v_call: TRBV29-1
j_call: TRBJ1-1
clone_size: .
cdr3_aa: CSVDAGSSTEAFF
cdr3_nt: TGCAGCGTTGACGCGGGCTCCTCCACTGAAGCTTTCTTT

d_call: TRBD2
v_call: TRBV20-1
j_call: TRBJ2-2
clone_size: few
cdr3_aa: CSASAPFSSGYSGELFF
cdr3_nt: TGCAGTGCTAGCGCCCCCTTTTCTAGCGGGTACTCCGGGGAGCTGTTTTTT

d_call: TRBD2
v_call: TRBV29-1
j_call: TRBJ2-4
clone_size: .
cdr3_aa: CSVGLAGKNIQYF
cdr3_nt: TGCAGCGTTGGACTAGCTGGCAAAAACATTCAGTACTTC

d_call: .
v_call: TRBV27
j_call: TRBJ2-1
clone_size: few
cdr3_aa: CASSLNRGQNEQFF
cdr3_nt: TGTGCCAGCAGTTTGAACCGGGGTCAGAATGAGCAGTTCTTC

d_call: .
v_call: TRBV20-1
j_call: TRBJ2-3
clone_size: few
cdr3_aa: CSARLDGSTDTQYF
cdr3_nt: TGCAGTGCTAGGCTAGACGGCAGCACAGATACGCAGTATTTT

d_call: TRBD2
v_call: TRBV20-1
j_call: TRBJ2-3
clone_size: .
cdr3_aa: CSGVLGLAGLFDTQYF
cdr3_nt: TGCAGTGGCGTACTGGGACTAGCGGGCCTCTTTGATACGCAGTATTTT